Below are 12 T cell receptor beta chains sequenced from a single sample in a study of blood T cell repertoires in COVID-19. The protocol was immunoSEQ multiplex PCR, while the TCRdb copy is restricted to in-frame clones and leaves out a portion. The table has fewer than 200,000 clones, more than 85% seen once. The material sequenced was PBMCs or T cells enriched from blood (not recorded which). These receptors originate from a woman in her thirties or forties in a cohort exposed to, infected with or recovered from COVID-19 (not recorded which).

This chain links TRBV19 with TRBJ1-3, with D hard to call. Between the trimmed V and J ends, which lost 1 base and 2 bases, there was a span of 6 bases. Germline CDR1 reads LNHDA; CDR2 reads SQIVND (reference sequence). The CDR3 runs to 14 residues. The CDR3 reads CASSIGGTGNTIYF. The CDR3 DNA reads TGTGCCAGTAGTATAGGAGGGACTGGAAACACCATATATTTT.

V usage is TRBV5-5 and J usage is TRBJ2-1, with TRBD2 matching 16 bases. The CDR3 spans 15 residues. The V gene end was trimmed by 3 bases and the J gene end by 7 bases; junction bases not matched to a gene: 1. Per the germline V gene, CDR1 is SGHKS and CDR2 is YYEKEE (reference sequence). The CDR3: CASSWGLAGGNEQFF. CDR3 bases: TGTGCCAGCAGCTGGGGACTAGCGGGAGGGAATGAGCAGTTCTTC.

The rearrangement joins TRBV3-1 (or the pseudogene TRBV3-2) to TRBJ2-3; D is perhaps TRBD2 (7 bases). Trimming stripped 4 bases from V and 3 bases from J, with 11 bases between. Germline V gives CDR1 LGHDT, CDR2 YNNKEL (reference sequence). The CDR3 is 14 amino acids. CDR3 bases: TGTGCCAGCAGCCCACGGGGGGCAACAGATACGCAGTATTTT. This sequence encodes CASSPRGATDTQYF.

The V call is TRBV28, the J call TRBJ1-5; 7 nucleotides agree with TRBD1. Per germline, CDR1 MDHEN and CDR2 SYDVKM. V dropped 2 bases and J dropped 3; count of bases not matched to a gene: 10. The CDR3 contains 17 residues. The CDR3 DNA reads as TGTGCCAGCAGTTTAGTGATTCGGACAGGCAACAATCAGCCCCAGCATTTT. It translates to CASSLVIRTGNNQPQHF.

This clone was detected a few times. The chain employs TRBV28 and TRBJ1-5; 9 nucleotides match TRBD1. The CDR3 runs 17 residues. CDR1 is MDHEN, CDR2 SYDVKM, per germline. V was pared by 0 bases and J by 7 bases, with 10 bases of the junction left unmatched. CDR3 sequence (DNA): TGTGCCAGCAGTTTATGGGGGGGACAGGGAGCCGGCCAGCCCCAGCATTTT. Its translation is CASSLWGGQGAGQPQHF.

The chain recombines TRBV15 with TRBJ2-1; D possibly corresponds to TRBD2 (6 bases). CDR3 length equals 15 residues. Germline-derived CDR1 and CDR2 are LNHNV and YYDKDF (reference sequence). V was pared by 3 bases and J by 1 base, with 10 bases between. CDR3 sequence reads: CATSRGGRSYNEQFF. The CDR3 coding sequence is TGTGCCACCAGCAGGGGGGGTAGATCCTACAATGAGCAGTTCTTC.

The chain employs TRBV24-1 and TRBJ2-5; 16 bases align to TRBD2. CDR1 KGHDR and CDR2 SFDVKD come from the germline V gene. The CDR3 spans 15 residues. J lost 2 bases, V lost 9 bases, and 2 bases had no gene match. In nucleotides, the CDR3 is TGTGCCACCGGGACTAGCGGGAGGGAGCAAGAGACCCAGTACTTC. It is translated as CATGTSGREQETQYF.

This chain joins TRBV28 and TRBJ1-5; 8 bases agree with TRBD1. The CDR3 runs to 14 residues. CDR1 and CDR2 from the germline V gene are MDHEN and SYDVKM. Trimming at V came to 7 bases and at J to 3 bases, leaving 5 bases not matched to a gene. This CDR3 is CASNTGGFNQPQHF. The CDR3 nucleotides read TGTGCCAGCAACACAGGGGGATTCAATCAGCCCCAGCATTTT.

The J gene is TRBJ2-3, the V gene TRBV11-2, with 10 bases fitting TRBD2. Germline CDR1 SGHAT, CDR2 FQNNGV. The CDR3 covers 15 residues. J was trimmed by 5 bases and V by 5 bases; bases with no gene match: 7. The CDR3 spells CASSRSGRAQDTQYF. In nucleotides, the CDR3 is TGTGCCAGCAGCCGCAGCGGGAGGGCCCAAGATACGCAGTATTTT.

This rearrangement joins TRBV7-9 to TRBJ2-7; a weak D match, TRBD2 (5 bases). CDR3 length equals 15 residues. V lost 1 base, J lost 2 bases, and 12 bases lay in between. Germline V gives CDR1 SEHNR, CDR2 FQNEAQ (reference sequence). CDR3 sequence (DNA): TGTGCCAGCAGCTTAGGAGCGGATTATCCCTACGAGCAGTACTTC. This translates into CASSLGADYPYEQYF.

V usage is TRBV18 and J usage is TRBJ1-2; no reliable D call. V was cut by 3 bases and J by 2 bases, with 13 bases left in between. The CDR3 is 15 amino acids. Per germline, CDR1 KGHSH and CDR2 LQKENI. CDR3 sequence (DNA): TGTGCCAGCTCACCCGACGTGAGGTACAACTATGGCTACACCTTC. Its protein is CASSPDVRYNYGYTF.

This chain connects TRBV27 to TRBJ1-6, with 9 bases matching TRBD1. The V gene's germline CDR1 is MNHEY and CDR2 SMNVEV (reference sequence). V shed 11 bases and J 5 bases; nucleotides not matched to a gene: 1. The CDR3 has 12 amino acids. Here the CDR3 DNA reads TGTGCCCACAGGGGGCATAATTCACCCCTCCACTTT. This codes for CAHRGHNSPLHF.